This T cell receptor beta chain was captured in a study of CD8 T cell repertoires and HIV-1 epitope variants. Study summary: Each of Twenty-five Gag and Nef epitope peptides stimulated a separate culture. The baseline condition was 1M T cells left uncultured. Whole-study findings and limits: Eight or nine TCR beta clonotypes were antigen-specific, 6 or 7 apparently recognizing autologous or escape variants.

The germline V gene encodes CDR1 SGHRS and CDR2 YFSETQ. V gave up 4 bases and J gave up 0 bases, with 11 bases separating them. The CDR3 length is 14 residues. Assay used: immunoSEQ multiplex PCR; TCRdb lists only in-frame clones, some missing. The sample contains a few thousand clones, about 67% of which appear only once. On this clone: The antigen is unknown.

V and J are TRBV5-1 and TRBJ2-7; D not resolved. The TCR comes from a male donor with HIV. Sequencing input: cultured CD8+ T cells derived from PBMCs. Written as DNA, the CDR3 is TGCGCCAGCAGCCTGTCGTGGGGCTCCTACGAGCAGTACTTC. It is translated as CASSLSWGSYEQYF.